The 5 T cell receptor beta chains listed next were all sequenced from one sample in a study of blood T cell repertoires in COVID-19. Here immunoSEQ multiplex PCR was the method, and the copy in TCRdb shows in-frame clones only, minus some. The data hold over 100,000 clones, with around 90% observed a single time. Sequenced input: peripheral blood. These receptors were taken from a human donor in a cohort sampled during active COVID-19.

J is TRBJ2-3 and V is TRBV20-1, with TRBD2 as a possible D gene (7 bases). The CDR3 totals 14 residues. Germline V gene data show CDR1 as DFQATT and CDR2 as SNEGSKA (reference sequence). Trimming pared 3 bases from V and 1 base from J, leaving 11 bases between. The chain's CDR3 is CSASGEGGTDTQYF. As DNA, the CDR3 is TGCAGTGCTAGTGGGGAGGGGGGCACAGATACGCAGTATTTT.

The table lists this clone with many counts. The V and J genes are TRBV12-5 and TRBJ1-2; 7 bases fit TRBD1. Trimming took 5 bases from V and 5 from J; bases not matched to a gene: 5. The germline CDR1 and CDR2 sequences are LGHNT and FRNRAP. This CDR3 contains 13 residues. The CDR3 DNA follows: TGTGCTAGTGGTCGGGGGACAGCTTATGGCTACACCTTC. Amino acid sequence: CASGRGTAYGYTF.

In its sample, this clone was seen once. The gene calls are TRBV6-5 and TRBJ1-4, with 8 positions matching TRBD1. Germline values: CDR1 MNHEY, CDR2 SVGAGI. V was clipped by 5 bases and J by 8 bases; unmatched bases: 4. The CDR3 runs 13 residues. This chain's CDR3 is CASSTGGEEKLFF. Here the CDR3 DNA reads TGTGCCAGCAGTACAGGGGGAGAAGAAAAACTGTTTTTT.

The chain has TRBV3-1 (or the pseudogene TRBV3-2) and TRBJ2-2, with 7 bases fitting TRBD2. The CDR3 is made up of 13 amino acids. V dropped 4 bases and J dropped 5; count of bases not matched to a gene: 1. The germline gives CDR1 LGHDT, CDR2 YNNKEL (reference sequence). The CDR3 protein is CASSRGGTGELFF. The CDR3 DNA reads TGTGCCAGCAGCCGGGGGGGTACCGGGGAGCTGTTTTTT.

In this sample, this clone turned up once. V is TRBV12-3 or TRBV12-4 and J is TRBJ2-2; tentatively, D is TRBD2 (5 bases). Trimming shortened V by 8 bases and J by 6 bases, and 13 bases separated the two germline ends. CDR3 length: 13 residues. The CDR3 nucleotides read TGTGCCAGCGCCCCGAGGGTTGCCGGGGAGCTGTTTTTT. Amino acids: CASAPRVAGELFF.